A single sample gave rise to the 20 T cell receptor beta chains below, sequenced in a study of Ad26.COV2.S vaccination and SARS-CoV-2 variants. The treatment is: some 19 received Ad26.COV2.S at low or high dose, single or two shots; 5 received placebo; per-sample allocation not given. On day 63 after the first injection, vaccine and placebo recipients gave samples. Profiling relied on immunoSEQ multiplex PCR, and the TCRdb table lists in-frame clones only, not all of them. Of 350,000 to 500,000 clones detected, 90% appear once; the ten largest clones hold less than 5.5%. The sequences come from peripheral blood, collected in a trial of Ad26.COV2.S vaccine versus placebo. The source of these receptors is a person between 18 and 65 years old who received the Ad26.COV2.S COVID-19 vaccine or a placebo.

The V gene is TRBV11-2, the J gene TRBJ2-1, with D uncertain. The CDR3 runs 13 residues. Trimming left V 1 base short and J 7 bases short, with 8 bases between. The germline CDR1 and CDR2 sequences are SGHAT and FQNNGV. The CDR3 nucleotides read TGTGCCAGCAGCTTAGGAGGTTTTAATGAGCAGTTCTTC. It yields the protein CASSLGGFNEQFF.

The chain employs TRBV6-1 and TRBJ2-7, with D perhaps assigned TRBD1 or TRBD2 (6 bases each). Trimming removed 2 bases from V and 3 bases from J, with 11 bases in between. The V gene's germline CDR1 is MNHNS and CDR2 SASEGT. This CDR3 is 14 amino acids long. The CDR3 DNA sequence: TGTGCCAGCAGTGAAAGGGGGACTGTCTACGAGCAGTACTTC. The encoded protein is CASSERGTVYEQYF.

This sequence joins TRBV7-9 and TRBJ2-1, with 11 bases aligning to TRBD2. The germline V gene encodes CDR1 SEHNR and CDR2 FQNEAQ (reference sequence). There are 16 residues in the CDR3. The J segment lost 5 bases and the V segment lost 5 bases, leaving 8 bases of the junction unmatched. CDR3 residues: CASSLGPLAGDNEQFF. As DNA, the CDR3 is TGTGCCAGCAGCCTAGGCCCACTAGCGGGAGACAATGAGCAGTTCTTC.

The V and J genes are TRBV19 and TRBJ1-4; 8 positions agree with TRBD1. Germline CDR1 LNHDA, CDR2 SQIVND (reference sequence). V gave up 7 bases and J gave up 7 bases; unmatched junction bases: 5. The CDR3 contains 13 residues. The CDR3 loop is CASNDRGFEKLFF. CDR3 coding DNA: TGTGCCAGTAACGACAGGGGTTTTGAAAAACTGTTTTTT.

A word on this clone: Other DNA sequences of this sample code for an identical CDR3. This sequence joins TRBV18 and TRBJ2-7; D gene unclear. This CDR3 has 11 amino acids. With 2 bases removed from V and 4 bases from J, the gap between germline ends came to 3 bases. Germline V gene lookup returns CDR1 KGHSH and CDR2 LQKENI. The CDR3: CASSPGYEQYF. The DNA for the CDR3 is TGTGCCAGCTCACCAGGGTACGAGCAGTACTTC. The variable domain in full, completed from reference TRBV18 and TRBJ2-7, reads NAGVMQNPRHLVRRRGQEARLRCSPMKGHSHVYWYRQLPEEGLKFMVYLQKENIIDESGMPKERFSAEFPKEGPSILRIQQVVRGDSAAYFCASSPGYEQYFGPGTRLTVT.

V is TRBV2 and J is TRBJ2-7; 9 positions match TRBD1. From germline, CDR1 is SNHLY and CDR2 FYNNEI. V gave up 8 bases and J gave up 3 bases; unmatched junction bases: 17. The CDR3 totals 17 residues. The CDR3 sequence: CASGDSMTGTGNYEQYF. CDR3 in DNA: TGTGCCAGCGGAGATTCTATGACCGGGACAGGGAACTACGAGCAGTACTTC.

The chain employs TRBV11-2 and TRBJ1-5, with D possibly matching TRBD1 (5 bases). V lost 0 bases to trimming and J lost 3 bases, with 9 bases between them. CDR3 size: 15 residues. Germline V gene lookup returns CDR1 SGHAT and CDR2 FQNNGV. CDR3: CASSLDSGANQPQHF. CDR3 sequence (DNA): TGTGCCAGCAGCTTAGATAGCGGGGCCAATCAGCCCCAGCATTTT.

Details on this clone: The identical CDR3 is also encoded by other nucleotide sequences in the sample. The CDR3 spells CASSVDGSTDTQYF. CDR3 sequence (DNA): TGTGCCAGCAGCGTAGATGGCAGCACAGATACGCAGTATTTT. This chain joins TRBV9 and TRBJ2-3; D not resolved. Trimming took off 0 bases at V and 0 bases at J, with 5 bases between the two ends. This CDR3 has 14 residues. The germline gives CDR1 SGDLS, CDR2 YYNGEE.

The V gene is TRBV27, the J gene TRBJ1-6; a possible D gene is TRBD1 (6 bases). Germline V gene sequence: CDR1 MNHEY, CDR2 SMNVEV (reference sequence). This CDR3 has 17 residues. The V and J ends lost 4 bases and 4 bases respectively, with 17 bases between them. CDR3 amino acids: CASSSSGAQGYNSPLHF. DNA of the CDR3: TGTGCCAGCAGTTCCTCGGGGGCTCAGGGGTATAATTCACCCCTCCACTTT.

The V and J genes are TRBV28 and TRBJ2-2; 10 positions agree with TRBD1. Per germline, CDR1 MDHEN and CDR2 SYDVKM. Trimming at V came to 6 bases and at J to 1 base, leaving 5 bases not matched to a gene. This CDR3 is 16 amino acids long. The CDR3 loop reads CASRRWTGGNTGELFF. In DNA form, the CDR3 reads TGTGCCAGCAGGCGTTGGACAGGGGGGAACACCGGGGAGCTGTTTTTT.

The rearrangement links TRBV14 to TRBJ2-2, with D possibly matching TRBD1 (5 bases). CDR1 and CDR2 from the germline V gene are SGHDN and FVKESK. The CDR3 contains 17 residues. V lost 1 base and J 3 bases, leaving 15 bases between the germline ends. The CDR3 coding sequence is TGTGCCAGCAGCCAAGTTGGGCAGGGTTGGGACACCGGGGAGCTGTTTTTT. Translating gives CASSQVGQGWDTGELFF.

This rearrangement joins TRBV13 to TRBJ2-7; the D gene is possibly TRBD1 (5 bases). Trimming took off 5 bases at V and 2 bases at J, with 13 bases between the two ends. Germline V lookup: CDR1 PRHDT, CDR2 FYEKMQ (reference sequence). The CDR3 totals 14 residues. DNA of the CDR3: TGTGCCAGCAGCATCTACAGGAGTACCTACGAGCAGTACTTC. Translation gives CASSIYRSTYEQYF. The full variable domain, with the rest looked up from reference TRBV13 and TRBJ2-7, is AAGVIQSPRHLIKEKRETATLKCYPIPRHDTVYWYQQGPGQDPQFLISFYEKMQSDKGSIPDRFSAQQFSDYHSELNMSSLELGDSALYFCASSIYRSTYEQYFGPGTRLTVT.

The chain recombines TRBV27 with TRBJ2-1; D unresolved. The CDR3 length is 15 residues. V was cut by 6 bases and J by 0 bases, with 12 bases left in between. In germline, CDR1 is MNHEY, CDR2 SMNVEV (reference sequence). The CDR3 loop is CASRRGYSSYNEQFF. The CDR3 DNA is TGTGCCAGCAGGAGAGGCTACAGCTCCTACAATGAGCAGTTCTTC.

The CDR3 coding sequence is TGTGCCAGCAGTCGAGAAATCGACGGACTTCCCTACGAGCAGTACTTC. The encoded protein is CASSREIDGLPYEQYF. The chain carries TRBV6-2 or TRBV6-3 and TRBJ2-7, with a possible D match to TRBD2 (5 bases). Germline CDR1 and CDR2: MNHEY and SVGEGT. The ends were cut back, 5 bases at V and 2 bases at J, with 19 bases in the middle. This CDR3 spans 16 amino acids.

This clone appeared a few times. CDR3: CAWSVQVGFEAFF. The CDR3 DNA reads as TGTGCCTGGAGTGTTCAGGTTGGTTTTGAAGCTTTCTTT. The chain joins TRBV30 to TRBJ1-1; D unclear. Trimming cost V 0 bases and J 7 bases, with 12 bases left between them. The germline V gene has CDR1 GTSNPN and CDR2 SVGIG (reference sequence). This CDR3 spans 13 amino acids.

The rearrangement uses TRBV7-9 and TRBJ2-2, with 14 bases matching TRBD2. Trimming cost V 5 bases and J 5 bases; bases outside gene matches: 4. CDR3 length: 16 amino acids. Germline CDR1 is SEHNR and CDR2 is FQNEAQ (reference sequence). CDR3 nucleotides: TGTGCCAGCAGCACGGGACTAGCGGGAGTTACCGGGGAGCTGTTTTTT. Encoded protein: CASSTGLAGVTGELFF.

The V call is TRBV7-2, the J call TRBJ2-7; 9 bases fit TRBD2. The CDR3 sequence is 16 residues long. V shed 4 bases, J shed 2 bases, and the junction held 9 bases outside the gene matches. Germline-derived CDR1 and CDR2 are SGHTA and FQGNSA. CDR3 region: CASSSSGMEPPYEQYF. The CDR3 bases are TGTGCCAGCAGCTCTAGCGGGATGGAACCCCCCTACGAGCAGTACTTC.

V gene TRBV4-2 combines with J gene TRBJ2-2; no definite D call. The germline CDR1 and CDR2 sequences are LGHNA and YNFKEQ. Trimming stripped 1 base from V and 1 base from J, with 10 bases between. The CDR3 length is 16 residues. The CDR3 loop is CASSQGKDLNTGELFF. CDR3 nucleotide sequence: TGTGCCAGCAGCCAAGGCAAGGATTTGAACACCGGGGAGCTGTTTTTT.

The chain joins TRBV4-1 to TRBJ2-1; no firm D call. CDR3 length: 14 residues. Germline V gene data show CDR1 as MGHRA and CDR2 as YSYEKL. The ends were cut back, 0 bases at V and 2 bases at J, with 5 bases in the middle. The chain's CDR3 is CASSQDPTYNEQFF. Written as DNA, the CDR3 is TGCGCCAGCAGCCAAGATCCAACCTACAATGAGCAGTTCTTC.

The chain combines TRBV6-5 with TRBJ2-7, with D unresolved. The V end was cut by 6 bases, the J end by 4 bases, with 10 bases between. Germline V gene sequence: CDR1 MNHEY, CDR2 SVGAGI. The CDR3 is made up of 12 amino acids. Here the CDR3 DNA reads TGTGCCAGCAGCGCGGACGGGTACGAGCAGTACTTC. It is translated as CASSADGYEQYF.